This is a list of T cell receptor beta chains from one sample in a study of blood T cell repertoires in COVID-19. This table comes from immunoSEQ multiplex PCR, and its TCRdb copy is limited to in-frame clones, with some not included. Of 450,000 or so clones detected, 80% to 90% appear once; the ten largest clones hold 0.7% to 0.85%. The source material was peripheral blood. These receptors originate from a man aged 18 to 30 with COVID-19, enrolled during active disease. CDR3s include the opening cysteine and the closing phenylalanine or tryptophan. D genes are given only for firm matches. Only some rows state a clone size, as once, few, many or a class for expanded clones.

-	TRBV2	TRBJ2-2	TRBD1	CASRPGQGAAGELFF	TGTGCCAGCAGACCGGGACAGGGGGCTGCCGGGGAGCTGTTTTTT
once	TRBV11-2	TRBJ2-3	-	CASSLDGWGVTQYF	TGTGCCAGCAGCTTAGATGGATGGGGGGTTACGCAGTATTTT
-	TRBV29-1	TRBJ2-5	-	CSVDGQETQYF	TGCAGCGTTGACGGCCAAGAGACCCAGTACTTC
-	TRBV24-1	TRBJ2-1	-	CATSKLRGHYNEQFF	TGTGCCACCAGCAAACTTAGGGGACACTACAATGAGCAGTTCTTC
-	TRBV5-1	TRBJ2-7	-	CASGPERGSYEQYF	TGCGCCAGCGGCCCGGAAAGAGGGTCCTACGAGCAGTACTTC
-	TRBV29-1	TRBJ1-1	-	CSVVRGNTEAFF	TGCAGCGTTGTAAGGGGGAACACTGAAGCTTTCTTT
-	TRBV30	TRBJ2-7	TRBD1	CACETGLYEQYF	TGTGCCTGTGAGACAGGGTTGTACGAGCAGTACTTC
-	TRBV5-1	TRBJ2-1	TRBD1	CASRPMTGLDEQFF	TGCGCCAGCAGACCGATGACAGGGCTCGATGAGCAGTTCTTC
-	TRBV5-8	TRBJ2-1	TRBD2	CASSSAPGGASSEGYNEQFF	TGTGCCAGCAGCTCCGCCCCCGGGGGGGCTTCGAGCGAGGGATACAATGAGCAGTTCTTC
-	TRBV9	TRBJ2-1	-	CASRSGAESSYNEQFF	TGTGCCAGCAGGTCTGGGGCGGAAAGCTCCTACAATGAGCAGTTCTTC
-	TRBV18	TRBJ1-4	-	CASSLDRRPNEKLFF	TGTGCCAGCTCGTTAGACAGGCGACCTAATGAAAAACTGTTTTTT
-	TRBV9	TRBJ2-7	TRBD2	CASSIAGGLSSYEQYF	TGTGCCAGCAGCATAGCGGGAGGACTGAGCTCCTACGAGCAGTACTTC
-	TRBV19	TRBJ2-3	TRBD2	CASSMTSGDTDTQYF	TGTGCCAGTAGTATGACTAGCGGGGACACAGATACGCAGTATTTT
-	TRBV4-2	TRBJ2-2	-	CASSQGHSNTGELFF	TGTGCCAGCAGCCAAGGACATTCGAACACCGGGGAGCTGTTTTTT
once	TRBV7-9	TRBJ2-2	-	CASPVTGELFF	TGTGCCAGCCCCGTCACCGGGGAGCTGTTTTTT
-	TRBV29-1	TRBJ1-2	-	CSVEDQGSIYGYTF	TGCAGCGTTGAAGATCAGGGAAGCATCTACGGCTACACCTTC